This entry is about one TCR beta chain. Its antigen has not been determined. No clone much larger than this one lies a single base away; base qualities are absent. The cohort comprised some 730 healthy bone marrow donors. Cohort members were all nominally healthy when sampled, although unrecorded immune exposures were likely present. The donor was CMV seropositive and belonged to the group of 250 to 300 seropositive cohort members. Every donor gave a peripheral blood sample, and the peripheral blood mononuclear cells from that sample were used for TCR beta sequencing. The Qiagen DNeasy Blood Extraction Kit was used to extract genomic DNA from the blood cell samples. The sample belongs to a study of cytomegalovirus exposure and HLA in healthy donors listed by TCRdb under 2017. Regarding the research as a whole: An earlier analysis of approximately 590 of the donors reported more than 250 Gb of sequence data and around 110 million unique TCR beta sequences from some 180 million T cells. About 280 gigabases of sequencing data and around 90 million unique TCR sequences made up an early release that covered 640 HLA-typed donors. Of the approximately 400 genotyped donors, 65% to 90% were placed in the genetic ancestry cluster associated with self-reported Caucasian donors. The study was designed to test whether signatures of past pathogen exposure could be identified by cataloging public T cell receptors. The T cell repertoires of several hundred subjects were profiled by immunosequencing and related to cytomegalovirus serostatus. Along with the approximately 650-subject first cohort, a separate validation cohort of more than 90 different subjects was used. High-throughput TCR immunosequencing, statistical association of individual TCRs with disease status, and machine learning were combined to predict cytomegalovirus infection status. To study patterns of TCR occurrence, a later analysis re-analyzed previously published TCR beta repertoires from around 670 donors and added high-resolution HLA genotyping. Rather than using new phenotypic data, the later analysis identified candidate immune exposures from TCR beta sequences and from how often those sequences occurred across donors. To decide whether each TCR beta V gene segment behaved as functional or pseudogenic, an earlier analysis of approximately 620 of the donors relied on high-throughput TCR beta sequencing. Donor age, sex, ethnicity and CMV serostatus were compiled together with the repertoire data. Genome-wide SNP genotypes for about 55% of the roughly 670 donors were used in a later genetic analysis, which treated that subset as a discovery cohort. All discovery cohort repertoires had been generated on a single sequencing platform. HLA typing included class I and class II loci at four-digit resolution. Typing coverage varied by locus: roughly 620-630 donors for A, B, C, DRB1 and DQB1; roughly 510 for DQA1; some 610 for DPA1; approximately 450 for DPB1. Roughly 5 DR-DQ haplotypes were handled as single units for association and clustering, since linkage in the cohort was strong. On average, around 200,000 unique TCR beta nucleotide sequences were sequenced per donor among a few hundred genotyped donors of the cohort, with about 19% of those sequences being non-productive. What the study reported, not specific to this receptor: The authors suggested that the approach could potentially be extended to other disease states and immunological phenotypes. A later analysis found that TCR association rates varied across HLA loci, with DRB1 alleles showing the most associated TCRs and HLA-C alleles the fewest. Because some donors lacked HLA typing at each locus, the association tests relied only on the typed subset. In a later analysis, HLA-associated TCR beta chains showed more clonal expansion and lower generation probabilities than non-associated chains that were equally common. Because the 87-base-pair reads could not distinguish some IMGT-functional V segments, including TRBV6-2 and TRBV6-3, those segments were excluded. The study gave a list of some 150 TCR beta chains associated with cytomegalovirus. Most CMV-associated TCR beta chains appeared to be HLA-restricted in a later analysis, and the HLA associations seemed to be driven largely by CMV exposure. A later analysis associated 16,951 TCR beta sequences with specific HLA alleles at a false discovery rate of 0.05. Strong co-occurrence of HLA alleles, especially DR and DQ, made assigning TCR associations to individual alleles difficult. A further reported finding was that TCR beta sequences accurately predicted the HLA-A and HLA-B alleles for most subjects in the first cohort. For the cohort, immune exposure information was limited to CMV serostatus. Presence/absence analyses assumed roughly uniform sequencing depth across donors, an assumption that may not hold. The cohort was sequenced for TCR beta chains only, and without alpha or paired-chain data the features that could be detected were limited. A later analysis reported that several top co-occurrence clusters appeared linked to parvovirus B19, influenza, CMV and Epstein-Barr virus. The classifier was reported to diagnose cytomegalovirus status with high specificity and sensitivity in both the original cohort and the validation cohort. A few of the identified cytomegalovirus-associated TCR beta chains were confirmed in vitro to be specific for cytomegalovirus antigens. A later genetic analysis associated a missense DCLRE1C variant with V-gene and J-gene trimming of TCR beta chains, and an independent cohort replicated the association. A cluster of highly shared sequence variants was judged likely to represent a technical artifact of the sequencing pipeline. Most TCR sequences were observed very rarely across donors, whereas some public TCRs were present in many individuals. Roughly 17 rarely observed V segments, including chromosome 9 orphons, were excluded from the earlier analysis of about 600 of the donors because counts were too low. Compared with the approximately 710-donor mean, donors in an Asian-associated ancestry cluster had fewer N-insertions in productive TCRs, according to a later genetic analysis. In an earlier analysis of over 550 of the donors, most TCR beta V segments were observed in productive rearrangements about 87% or about 30% of the time, broadly matching IMGT annotations. Linkage disequilibrium might explain the correlated functional status among segregating V segments, but an unknown experimental factor could not be ruled out.

Library construction relied on the immunoSEQ multiplex PCR assay. For the multiplex PCR, a mixture combining 60 forward primers for TCR Vbeta segments and 13 reverse primers for TCR Jbeta segments was used. The CDR3 region of rearranged TCR beta genes was amplified from genomic DNA by a multiplex PCR assay. Amplified TCR beta libraries were sequenced as 87-base-pair reads on the Illumina HiSeq System. Per the original workflow: A later analysis counted around 72 million unique TCR beta chains across the 666 repertoires, and 9 million to 14 million of these chains were shared by at least two donors. Raw reads were error-corrected and collapsed into unique sequences with a nearest-neighbor algorithm that merged closely related sequences to remove PCR and sequencing errors. V, D and J gene segments were assigned by aligning CDR3 sequences to IMGT reference sequences. Each retained sequence needed at least a six-nucleotide match to both a V gene segment and a J gene segment. A rearrangement was called productive if the CDR3 had no stop codons and remained in frame with V and J, and every other rearrangement was called non-productive. CDR3 was defined by IMGT convention, running from the second conserved V-encoded cysteine to the conserved J-encoded phenylalanine. Sequences without an unambiguous match to a single V gene segment were excluded from the earlier analysis of almost 600 of the donors. An earlier analysis of several hundred of the donors called V segments functional above 56.7% productive rearrangements and segregating when the between-donor standard deviation exceeded 5%. To diagnose cytomegalovirus status from the catalog of TCR beta chain sequences, a statistical classification framework was built. In a later analysis, TCR nucleotide sequences were compared against IMGT/GENE-DB human TR gene sequences so that V and J genes could be assigned. Using the TCRdist pipeline, a later analysis assigned CDR3 sequences along with most-parsimonious VDJ recombination scenarios. A later analysis defined each TCR beta chain by its CDR3 amino acid sequence plus V-gene family, and excluded reads lacking a unique V-gene family. As a way to deal with suspected cross-contamination and a sequencing artifact, a later analysis dropped 500 to 700 nucleotide sequences that were highly shared and had low generation probability. In a later analysis, a clonal expansion index for each public chain was calculated from normalized within-repertoire ranks of inferred template counts. In a later analysis, generation probabilities were computed using a VDJ recombination model fitted to out-of-frame rearrangements, and the results were checked against IGoR. Hypergeometric tests were used in a later analysis to score TCR-TCR, TCR-HLA and TCR-CMV co-occurrence, with a repertoire-size bias correction applied to the TCR pairs. A later analysis estimated false discovery rates by permuting HLA or CMV assignments 20 times. In a later analysis, co-occurring TCRs were grouped using DBSCAN, and TCRdist sequence similarity was added for clustering within HLA-allele-positive subsets. Repertoires with fewer than 30,000 or more than 120,000 public chains, plus five repertoires with anomalous nucleotide sharing, were excluded from co-occurrence clustering. Entries here come from immuneACCESS through TCRdb and include only in-frame sequences with V and J called. Some clones fail to appear in such tables; in the studies checked, an unresolved V gene covers under half of the shortfall, and the cause of the remainder is unknown. The D gene and trimming were derived from the DNA, and the V and J assignments and clone size from that table. This sample lists 150,000 or so clones; about two thirds were detected once. The ten top clones hold less than 11% of the sample.

Sequences MNHEY (CDR1) and SVGAGI (CDR2) are obtained from the germline V gene. Compared with germline, V lacks 0 bases and J lacks 2 bases; bases without a gene match: 3. From the cysteine up to the phenylalanine, the CDR3 has a length of 16 residues. The DNA shown is the 48-base CDR3, in frame from base 1. Sequencing used PBMCs. This receptor was taken from a man between 25 and 39 years old in good health and CMV-seropositive. The sequence is built from TRBV6-5 and TRBJ2-7; 11 central bases correspond to TRBD2. For the CDR3, the sequence is CASSYSLAGDTYEQYF. The sequenced DNA is TGTGCCAGCAGTTACTCACTAGCGGGAGACACCTACGAGCAGTACTTC.